The 2 T cell receptor beta chains reported below all come from one sample, sequenced in a study of blood T cells in healthy people across ages. Alongside a J-beta primer mix, a sample-barcoded 5' primer served in a second PCR lasting 7 to 11 cycles. TCRdb re-called the 5' RACE reads with MiXCR, one entry per CDR3 protein. The sample shows some 900,000 distinct CDR3 sequences, more than 25% of them seen only once. The material sequenced was blood. The receptors shown here come from a woman aged 80 or older in good health.

This clonotype was found many times. The chain joins TRBV20-1 to TRBJ1-2; weak D call: TRBD1 (5 bases). Looked up from germline, CDR1 is DFQATT and CDR2 is SNEGSKA (reference sequence). V dropped 2 bases and J dropped 4 bases, with 5 bases sitting between them. This CDR3 is built from 11 residues. The CDR3 DNA follows: TGCAGTGCTAGACAGGGCTATGGCTACACCTTC. Amino acid sequence: CSARQGYGYTF.

This clonotype was seen only once. A much larger clone sits a single nucleotide away, making a read error possible. This sequence joins TRBV4-1 and TRBJ2-7, with a weak D call TRBD2 (7 bases). CDR1 and CDR2 from the germline V gene are MGHRA and YSYEKL. The CDR3 runs to 16 residues. CDR3 sequence (DNA): TGCGTCAGCAGCCAAAGCGGGACAAAAAGCTCCTACGAGCAGTACTTC. This translates into CVSSQSGTKSSYEQYF.